These 22 T cell receptor beta chains originate from one sample sequenced in a study of cytomegalovirus exposure and HLA in healthy donors. Profiled with immunoSEQ multiplex PCR; TCRdb holds only in-frame clones, not every one. There are 85,000 to 95,000 clones in the sample; 96% occur only once, and 0.6% to 0.85% lies in the top ten. Sequenced material: PBMCs. These receptors were taken from a man aged 18 to 30 in good health and CMV-seronegative.

The V call is TRBV30, the J call TRBJ2-2; D possibly corresponds to TRBD1 (6 bases). V was cut by 1 base and J by 3 bases, with 6 bases left in between. Germline V gives CDR1 GTSNPN, CDR2 SVGIG (reference sequence). The CDR3 length is 13 residues. The CDR3 loop reads CAWSEGDTGELFF. CDR3 in DNA: TGTGCCTGGAGTGAGGGGGACACCGGGGAGCTGTTTTTT.

This clone was counted a single time. The rearrangement links TRBV11-2 to TRBJ1-2; 8 positions match TRBD1. Germline-derived CDR1 and CDR2 are SGHAT and FQNNGV. This CDR3 has 17 amino acids. The trim removed 2 bases at V and 4 bases at J, leaving 12 bases unmatched. CDR3 in DNA: TGTGCCAGCAGCTTAAGCCATGGTACAGGGGGTAGCTATGGCTACACCTTC. Translation gives CASSLSHGTGGSYGYTF. The full variable domain, rest sourced from reference TRBV11-2 and TRBJ1-2, is EAGVAQSPRYKIIEKRQSVAFWCNPISGHATLYWYQQILGQGPKLLIQFQNNGVVDDSQLPKDRFSAERLKGVDSTLKIQPAKLEDSAVYLCASSLSHGTGGSYGYTFGSGTRLTVV.

The chain couples TRBV11-2 to TRBJ1-2; perhaps TRBD1 as D (5 bases). CDR3 length equals 13 residues. Trimming removed 5 bases at V and 6 bases at J, with 13 bases between. Germline assignment: CDR1 SGHAT and CDR2 FQNNGV. The CDR3 reads CASSVLREDGYTF. The CDR3 DNA is TGTGCCAGCAGCGTACTCAGGGAGGATGGCTACACCTTC. Filled out from reference TRBV11-2 and TRBJ1-2, the complete variable domain reads EAGVAQSPRYKIIEKRQSVAFWCNPISGHATLYWYQQILGQGPKLLIQFQNNGVVDDSQLPKDRFSAERLKGVDSTLKIQPAKLEDSAVYLCASSVLREDGYTFGSGTRLTVV.

The count of this clone is one. The chain is built from TRBV27 and TRBJ2-1; 7 bases align to TRBD2. Germline V lookup: CDR1 MNHEY, CDR2 SMNVEV (reference sequence). The V and J ends lost 5 bases and 9 bases, in that order; junction bases with no gene match: 19. The CDR3 loop spans 17 amino acids. The CDR3 is CASSPSSGSFRRSEQFF. Here the CDR3 DNA reads TGTGCCAGCAGTCCCTCTAGCGGCTCTTTCCGGAGGAGTGAGCAGTTCTTC.

The chain uses TRBV29-1 and TRBJ2-2, with TRBD2 matching 12 bases. The CDR3 totals 14 residues. Germline V lookup: CDR1 SQVTM, CDR2 ANQGSEA. Unmatched junction bases numbered 4, after V lost 3 bases and J lost 8 bases. The CDR3: CSVETSGSVGELFF. The CDR3 bases are TGCAGCGTTGAGACTAGCGGGAGTGTTGGGGAGCTGTTTTTT.

The chain joins TRBV7-9 to TRBJ2-2; D is ambiguous. This CDR3 spans 16 amino acids. The germline V gene encodes CDR1 SEHNR and CDR2 FQNEAQ (reference sequence). V lost 5 bases and J 6 bases, leaving 19 bases between the germline ends. The CDR3 here is CASSPTRQNPSGELFF. CDR3 DNA: TGTGCCAGCAGCCCCACGCGACAAAACCCATCCGGGGAGCTGTTTTTT.

The J gene is TRBJ1-5, the V gene TRBV6-6; 7 nucleotides align to TRBD1. The junction had 10 bases not matched to a gene; V was cut back by 2 bases and J by 6 bases. The CDR3 runs to 16 residues. From germline, CDR1 is MNHNY and CDR2 SVGAGI (reference sequence). This chain's CDR3 is CASSYPSTGAGQPQHF. The DNA for the CDR3 is TGTGCCAGCAGTTACCCGAGTACAGGGGCTGGTCAGCCCCAGCATTTT.

The chain links TRBV5-6 to TRBJ2-3, with D possibly TRBD2 on 5 matching bases. Germline CDR1 is SGHDT and CDR2 is YYEEEE. The length of the CDR3 is 15 residues. The V gene lost 2 bases and the J gene lost 5 bases, with 15 bases spanning the gap. The CDR3 DNA sequence: TGTGCCAGCAGCTTAAATCAAGGCGGAGGAGATACGCAGTATTTT. It translates to CASSLNQGGGDTQYF.

V gene TRBV9 combines with J gene TRBJ2-3, with D unresolved. The CDR3 totals 14 residues. V was pared by 5 bases and J by 7 bases, with 17 bases between. CDR1 SGDLS and CDR2 YYNGEE come from the germline V gene. The CDR3: CASSITTIGNTQYF. The CDR3 DNA follows: TGTGCCAGCAGTATCACTACGATAGGTAATACGCAGTATTTT.

The chain joins TRBV11-3 to TRBJ2-3; 7 nucleotides align to TRBD2. Germline loops: CDR1 SGHNT, CDR2 YENEEA. The length of the CDR3 is 17 residues. Trimming at V came to 5 bases and at J to 9 bases, leaving 20 bases not matched to a gene. The DNA for the CDR3 is TGTGCCAGCAGCCCCGCCGGGAGGCAGGAAAAGTCTGGCACGCAGTATTTT. Amino acids: CASSPAGRQEKSGTQYF. The whole variable domain, remainder taken from reference TRBV11-3 and TRBJ2-3, is EAGVVQSPRYKIIEKKQPVAFWCNPISGHNTLYWYLQNLGQGPELLIRYENEEAVDDSQLPKDRFSAERLKGVDSTLKIQPAELGDSAVYLCASSPAGRQEKSGTQYFGPGTRLTVL.

This sequence joins TRBV13 and TRBJ2-1; 12 positions match TRBD2. Germline assignment: CDR1 PRHDT and CDR2 FYEKMQ (reference sequence). J gave up 8 bases and V 5 bases, and 13 bases lay outside the gene matches. The length of the CDR3 is 17 residues. For the CDR3, the DNA is TGTGCCAGCAGCGCTCGGACTAGCGGGATTGCGCGCCATGAGCAGTTCTTC. It codes for CASSARTSGIARHEQFF.

A single count supports this clone. This chain uses TRBV27 with TRBJ2-1, with D unclear. The CDR3 runs to 11 residues. Germline lookup yields CDR1 MNHEY and CDR2 SMNVEV (reference sequence). V was cut by 6 bases and J by 10 bases, with 10 bases left in between. DNA for the CDR3: TGTGCCAGCAGGAACTACGGGGAGCAGTTCTTC. This translates into CASRNYGEQFF.

The J gene is TRBJ2-3, the V gene TRBV29-1; D is perhaps TRBD1 (5 bases). The germline V gene has CDR1 SQVTM and CDR2 ANQGSEA. The CDR3 has 15 residues. V was shortened by 3 bases and J by 2 bases, with 15 bases between the two germline ends. The CDR3 DNA is TGCAGCGTTGATCCGCAGGGAAAACTCACAGATACGCAGTATTTT. Protein sequence: CSVDPQGKLTDTQYF.

This chain uses TRBV19 with TRBJ2-1; 9 bases map to TRBD1. Germline CDR1 LNHDA, CDR2 SQIVND (reference sequence). The CDR3 is made up of 15 amino acids. The junction had 6 bases not matched to a gene; V was cut back by 4 bases and J by 5 bases. The CDR3 DNA is TGTGCCAGTAGTAACACGGACAGGGGAAACAATGAGCAGTTCTTC. Its translation is CASSNTDRGNNEQFF.

This rearrangement joins TRBV28 to TRBJ2-5; possible D gene TRBD2, 6 bases. V lost 5 bases to trimming and J lost 1 base, with 17 bases between them. Germline V lookup: CDR1 MDHEN, CDR2 SYDVKM. This CDR3 has 16 residues. DNA for the CDR3: TGTGCCAGCAGTGACGGGACTCCCAGCGTCCAAGAGACCCAGTACTTC. Translation gives CASSDGTPSVQETQYF.

The J gene is TRBJ1-1, the V gene TRBV5-1, with D possibly matching TRBD1 (6 bases). Trimming removed 0 bases from V and 5 bases from J, with 20 bases in between. The germline V gene encodes CDR1 SGHRS and CDR2 YFSETQ. The CDR3 spans 17 residues. CDR3 sequence reads: CASSLDSAGADRTEAFF. DNA for the CDR3: TGCGCCAGCAGCTTGGATAGCGCAGGGGCGGATCGGACTGAAGCTTTCTTT.

V is TRBV5-1 and J is TRBJ1-3; D remains unclear. The germline CDR1 and CDR2 sequences are SGHRS and YFSETQ. The CDR3 consists of 16 residues. Deletions cut 0 bases from V and 0 bases from J, with 10 bases between. The CDR3 reads CASSLVVGSSGNTIYF. The CDR3 nucleotides are TGCGCCAGCAGCTTGGTAGTAGGGAGCTCTGGAAACACCATATATTTT.

The chain carries TRBV29-1 and TRBJ2-1, with 7 bases identical to TRBD2. The J segment lost 5 bases and the V segment lost 4 bases, leaving 8 bases of the junction unmatched. This CDR3 has 14 amino acids. Germline CDR1 SQVTM, CDR2 ANQGSEA. The CDR3 region has the DNA TGCAGCGTTGGGGCGGGGGAGCCTCACAATGAGCAGTTCTTC. This translates into CSVGAGEPHNEQFF.

This chain uses TRBV7-2 with TRBJ1-2, with D perhaps matching TRBD1 (6 bases). Germline CDR1 reads SGHTA; CDR2 reads FQGNSA. The CDR3 consists of 14 residues. The V end was cut by 5 bases, the J end by 4 bases, with 14 bases between. DNA for the CDR3: TGTGCCAGCAGCCGTCCGGGACAAACCTATGGCTACACCTTC. It translates to CASSRPGQTYGYTF.

This chain uses TRBV27 with TRBJ2-7; 8 nucleotides line up with TRBD2. Germline trimming cut 8 bases from V and 3 bases from J; bases unmatched to any gene: 9. This CDR3 has 14 residues. Germline values: CDR1 MNHEY, CDR2 SMNVEV (reference sequence). The CDR3 loop reads CASQLSGGSYEQYF. In DNA form, the CDR3 reads TGTGCCAGCCAACTATCGGGAGGGAGCTACGAGCAGTACTTC.

This clone was seen just once. The V call is TRBV27, the J call TRBJ2-4; tentatively, D is TRBD1 (6 bases). V lost 5 bases, J lost 9 bases, and 8 bases lay in between. Per germline, CDR1 MNHEY and CDR2 SMNVEV (reference sequence). This CDR3 has 11 residues. The CDR3 reads CASSTRGIQYF. In DNA, the CDR3 is TGTGCCAGCAGTACCAGGGGCATTCAGTACTTC.

V gene TRBV19 combines with J gene TRBJ2-2; weak D call: TRBD1 (5 bases). V shed 11 bases and J shed 2 bases, with 12 bases lying between them. This CDR3 region has 13 residues. Per germline, CDR1 LNHDA and CDR2 SQIVND (reference sequence). CDR3 amino acids: CACQTANTGELFF. CDR3 bases: TGTGCCTGTCAGACAGCTAACACCGGGGAGCTGTTTTTT.